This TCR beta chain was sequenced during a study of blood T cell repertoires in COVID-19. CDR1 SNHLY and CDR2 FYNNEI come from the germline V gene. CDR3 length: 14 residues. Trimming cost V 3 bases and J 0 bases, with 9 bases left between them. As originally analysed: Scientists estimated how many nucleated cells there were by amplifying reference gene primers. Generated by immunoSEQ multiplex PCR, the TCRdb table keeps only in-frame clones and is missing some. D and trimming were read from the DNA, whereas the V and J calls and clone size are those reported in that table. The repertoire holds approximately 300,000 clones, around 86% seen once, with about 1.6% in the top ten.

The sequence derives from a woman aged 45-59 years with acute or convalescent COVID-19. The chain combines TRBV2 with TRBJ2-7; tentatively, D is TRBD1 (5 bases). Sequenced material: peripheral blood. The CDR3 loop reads CASSDQGSSYEQYF. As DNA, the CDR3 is TGTGCCAGCAGTGATCAGGGTAGCTCCTACGAGCAGTACTTC.